This passage covers 11 T cell receptor beta chains from one sample sequenced in a study of blood T cells in healthy people across ages. A second about 7 to 11 cycle PCR used barcoded and J-beta primers. TCRdb analysed the 5' RACE reads with MiXCR anew, one entry per CDR3 protein. The repertoire holds 1.5 million to 2 million distinct CDR3 sequences, roughly a third seen once, with around 10% in the top ten. The sequenced sample was blood. These receptors came from a woman aged 25 to 45 in good health.

This clonotype has a single count. The chain combines TRBV20-1 with TRBJ2-5, with 7 bases matching TRBD2. The J call may be mistaken, given a closer DNA end match to TRBJ2-7. From germline, CDR1 is DFQATT and CDR2 SNEGSKA (reference sequence). The CDR3 is made up of 11 amino acids. CDR3: CSASGTTEQYF. The DNA for the CDR3 is TGCAGTGCTAGCGGGACTACCGAGCAGTACTTC.

The rearrangement joins TRBV6-1 to TRBJ1-2; tentative D call: TRBD1 (6 bases). Germline V lookup: CDR1 MNHNS, CDR2 SASEGT. This CDR3 comprises 16 residues. Trimming removed 5 bases at V and 0 bases at J, with 16 bases between. The CDR3 region is CASSFGTMAANYGYTF. CDR3 nucleotide sequence: TGTGCCAGCAGTTTTGGGACAATGGCCGCTAACTATGGCTACACCTTC.

Details on this clonotype: A much larger clone sits a single nucleotide away, making a read error possible. This rearrangement joins TRBV7-9 to TRBJ2-7; possibly TRBD1 for D (6 bases). There are 13 residues in the CDR3. Germline V gene sequence: CDR1 SEHNR, CDR2 FQNEAQ (reference sequence). CDR3 coding DNA: TGTGCCAGCAGCTCGGGACACTCCTACGAGCAGGACTTC. This gives the protein CASSSGHSYEQDF.

The chain uses TRBV7-6 and TRBJ2-3; D is unclear. CDR1 and CDR2 from the germline V gene are SGHVS and FNYEAQ. Trimming took 1 base from V and 2 from J, leaving 13 bases between them. The CDR3 loop spans 16 amino acids. CDR3 in amino acids: CASSLVLDRYTDTQYF. CDR3 sequence (DNA): TGTGCCAGCAGCTTAGTGCTAGATCGGTACACAGATACGCAGTATTTT.

The chain has TRBV2 and TRBJ2-7, with D possibly TRBD1 on 8 matching bases. CDR1 is SNHLY, CDR2 FYNNEI, per germline. This CDR3 is built from 15 residues. V was cut by 4 bases and J by 3 bases, with 16 bases left in between. The CDR3 coding sequence is TGTGCCAGCAGTGGCCTTAACAGGGGGGGCTACGAGCAGTACTTC. It encodes CASSGLNRGGYEQYF.

As regards this clonotype: A much larger clone sits a single nucleotide away, making a read error possible. The chain uses TRBV5-1 and TRBJ2-1; D perhaps matches TRBD2 (5 bases). CDR3 length: 15 residues. Germline assignment: CDR1 SGHRS and CDR2 YFSETQ. CDR3 loop: CASSLDGGVGNERFF. The DNA of the CDR3 is TGCGCCAGCAGCTTGGACGGAGGAGTGGGCAATGAGCGGTTCTTC.

V and J are TRBV20-1 and TRBJ1-6; the D gene is possibly TRBD1 (6 bases). CDR3 size: 19 residues. Between the trimmed V and J ends, which lost 1 base and 7 bases, there was a span of 26 bases. Germline CDR1 DFQATT, CDR2 SNEGSKA (reference sequence). The CDR3 DNA reads TGCAGTGCTAGAGGGGGGGCGTCAGGGACATATGCAATAAATTCACCCCTCCACTTT. It yields the protein CSARGGASGTYAINSPLHF.

This clonotype was counted only a few times. The chain links TRBV29-1 to TRBJ2-1; D may be TRBD1 (6 bases). There are 18 residues in the CDR3. The V end lost 1 base, the J end lost 3 bases, and 22 bases lay between the germline ends. Germline-derived CDR1 and CDR2 are SQVTM and ANQGSEA. The CDR3 reads CSVEGGRGVRKFYNEQFF. Written as DNA, the CDR3 is TGCAGCGTTGAAGGTGGCAGGGGCGTTCGTAAGTTCTACAATGAGCAGTTCTTC.

This clonotype turned up a few times. V usage is TRBV7-2 and J usage is TRBJ2-2; D not resolved. The germline V gene encodes CDR1 SGHTA and CDR2 FQGNSA. CDR3 length equals 15 residues. Trimming took off 0 bases at V and 2 bases at J, with 7 bases between the two ends. The CDR3 region is CASSLASPNTGELFF. CDR3 coding DNA: TGTGCCAGCAGCTTAGCTAGCCCTAACACCGGGGAGCTGTTTTTT.

This clonotype turned up a few times. The V call is TRBV5-6, the J call TRBJ1-2; 9 bases agree with TRBD1. There are 15 residues in the CDR3. J lost 6 bases, V lost 4 bases, and 10 bases had no gene match. The germline V gene has CDR1 SGHDT and CDR2 YYEEEE. CDR3 loop: CASSHGGQGKDGYTF. Here the CDR3 DNA reads TGTGCCAGCAGCCACGGGGGACAGGGAAAGGATGGCTACACCTTC.

The chain employs TRBV29-1 and TRBJ2-1, with 13 bases matching TRBD2. CDR1 and CDR2 from the germline V gene are SQVTM and ANQGSEA. J gave up 7 bases and V 4 bases, and 4 bases lay outside the gene matches. The CDR3 sequence is 14 residues long. The CDR3 DNA follows: TGCAGCGTTGGGACTAGCGGGAGATGGAATGAGCAGTTCTTC. Encoded protein: CSVGTSGRWNEQFF.